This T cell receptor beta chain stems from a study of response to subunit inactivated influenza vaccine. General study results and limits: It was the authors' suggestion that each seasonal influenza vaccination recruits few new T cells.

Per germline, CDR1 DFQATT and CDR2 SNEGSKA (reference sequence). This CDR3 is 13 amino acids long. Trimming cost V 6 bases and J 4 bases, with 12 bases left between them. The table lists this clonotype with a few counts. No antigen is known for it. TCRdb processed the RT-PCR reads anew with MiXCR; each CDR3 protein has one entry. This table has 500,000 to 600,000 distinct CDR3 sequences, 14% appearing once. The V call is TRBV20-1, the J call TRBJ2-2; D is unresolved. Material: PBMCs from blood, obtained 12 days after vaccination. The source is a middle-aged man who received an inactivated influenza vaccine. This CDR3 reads CSAHTLGTGELFF. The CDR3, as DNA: TGCAGTGCGCACACGTTGGGCACCGGGGAGCTGTTTTTT.